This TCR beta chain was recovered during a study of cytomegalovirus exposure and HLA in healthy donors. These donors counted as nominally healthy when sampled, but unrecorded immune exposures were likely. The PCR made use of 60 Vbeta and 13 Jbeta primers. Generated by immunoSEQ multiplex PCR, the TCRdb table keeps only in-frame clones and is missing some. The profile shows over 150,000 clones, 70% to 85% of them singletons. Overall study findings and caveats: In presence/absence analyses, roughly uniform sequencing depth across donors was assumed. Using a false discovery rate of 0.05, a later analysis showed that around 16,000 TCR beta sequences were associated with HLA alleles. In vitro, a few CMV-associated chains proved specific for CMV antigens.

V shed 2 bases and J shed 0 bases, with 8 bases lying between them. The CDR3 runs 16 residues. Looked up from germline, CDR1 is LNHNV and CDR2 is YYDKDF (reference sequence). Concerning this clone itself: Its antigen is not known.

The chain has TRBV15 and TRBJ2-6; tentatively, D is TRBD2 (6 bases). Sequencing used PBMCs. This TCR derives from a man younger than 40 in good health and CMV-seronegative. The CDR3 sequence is CATSRPGGSGANVLTF. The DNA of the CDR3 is TGTGCCACCAGCAGACCCGGGGGCTCTGGGGCCAACGTCCTGACTTTC.